This T cell receptor beta chain is from a study of blood T cell repertoires in COVID-19. Study context: Spain, Italy and the United States supplied samples that represented acute and convalescent COVID-19.

This CDR3 is 15 amino acids long. In germline, CDR1 is MNHEY, CDR2 SVGAGI. V lost 6 bases to trimming and J lost 7 bases; unmatched junction nucleotides: 10. Sequencing used immunoSEQ multiplex PCR; TCRdb keeps in-frame clones, though not all of them. Of hundreds of thousands of clones listed, 90% are singletons. V usage is TRBV6-5 and J usage is TRBJ1-4; 8 bases are shared with TRBD1. Sequences were obtained from PBMCs or T cells enriched from blood (not recorded which). This TCR was sampled from a woman aged 18 to 35 with acute COVID-19. The CDR3 DNA sequence: TGTGCCAGCAGAAGTCCCGGGACAGGATCTGAAAAACTGTTTTTT. It encodes CASRSPGTGSEKLFF.